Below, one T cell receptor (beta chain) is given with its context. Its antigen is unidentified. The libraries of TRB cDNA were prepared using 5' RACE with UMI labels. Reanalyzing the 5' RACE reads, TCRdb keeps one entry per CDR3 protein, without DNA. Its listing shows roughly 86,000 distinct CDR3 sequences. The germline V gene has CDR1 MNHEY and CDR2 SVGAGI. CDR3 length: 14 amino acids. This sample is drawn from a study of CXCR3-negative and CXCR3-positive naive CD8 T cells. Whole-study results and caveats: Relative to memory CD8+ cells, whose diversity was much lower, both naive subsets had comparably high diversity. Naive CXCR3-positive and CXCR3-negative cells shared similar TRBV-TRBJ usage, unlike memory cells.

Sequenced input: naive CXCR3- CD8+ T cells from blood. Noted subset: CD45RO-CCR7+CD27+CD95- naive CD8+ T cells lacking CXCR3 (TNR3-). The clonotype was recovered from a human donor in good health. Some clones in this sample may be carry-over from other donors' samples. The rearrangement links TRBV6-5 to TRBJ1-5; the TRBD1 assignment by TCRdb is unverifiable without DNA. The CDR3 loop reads CASSPGGAHQPQHF.